Described below is a single TCR beta chain sequence and its context. The data were obtained in a study of blood T cell repertoires in COVID-19. Study as a whole: Material from acute and convalescent COVID-19 was sourced from the United States, Italy and Spain.

The CDR3 length is 13 residues. V lost 9 bases, J lost 6 bases, and 8 bases stayed unmatched. Germline values: CDR1 KGHDR, CDR2 SFDVKD. Here immunoSEQ multiplex PCR was the method, and the copy in TCRdb shows in-frame clones only, minus some. The sample yields under 300,000 clones, more than 75% seen once. The TCR sequence derives from a woman aged 70-85 years with active or convalescent COVID-19. The sequenced sample consisted of peripheral blood. V usage is TRBV24-1 and J usage is TRBJ1-2; 8 positions agree with TRBD1. The CDR3 nucleotides are TGTGCCACCTCCCTTGACAGGGGTCATGGCTACACCTTC. It is translated as CATSLDRGHGYTF.